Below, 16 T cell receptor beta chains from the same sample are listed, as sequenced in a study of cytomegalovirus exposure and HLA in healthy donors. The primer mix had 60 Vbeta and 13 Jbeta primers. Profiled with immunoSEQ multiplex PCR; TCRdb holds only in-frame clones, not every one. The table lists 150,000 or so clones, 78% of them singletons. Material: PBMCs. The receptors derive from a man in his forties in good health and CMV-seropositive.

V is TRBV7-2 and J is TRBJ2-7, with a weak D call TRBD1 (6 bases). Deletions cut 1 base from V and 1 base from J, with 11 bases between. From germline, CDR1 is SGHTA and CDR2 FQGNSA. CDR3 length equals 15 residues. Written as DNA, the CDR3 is TGTGCCAGCAGCTTAGGTTTGGGGGCATCCTACGAGCAGTACTTC. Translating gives CASSLGLGASYEQYF.

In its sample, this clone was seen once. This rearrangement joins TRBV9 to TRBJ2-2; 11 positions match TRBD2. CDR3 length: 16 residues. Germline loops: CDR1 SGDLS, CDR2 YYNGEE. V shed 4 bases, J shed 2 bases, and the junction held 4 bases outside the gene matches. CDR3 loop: CASSSGLADNTGELFF. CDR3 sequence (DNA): TGTGCCAGCAGCTCGGGACTAGCGGACAACACCGGGGAGCTGTTTTTT.

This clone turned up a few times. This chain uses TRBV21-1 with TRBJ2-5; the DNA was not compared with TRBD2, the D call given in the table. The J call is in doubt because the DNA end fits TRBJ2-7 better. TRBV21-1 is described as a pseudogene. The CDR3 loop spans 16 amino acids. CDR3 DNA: TGTGCCAGCAGCAAAAGGGCGGAGGGGAGCTCCTACGAGCAGTACTTC. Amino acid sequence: CASSKRAEGSSYEQYF.

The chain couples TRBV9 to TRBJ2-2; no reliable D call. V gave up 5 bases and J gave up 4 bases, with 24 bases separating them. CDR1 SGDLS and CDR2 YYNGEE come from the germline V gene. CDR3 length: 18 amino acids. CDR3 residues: CASSDTPPVGLGTGELFF. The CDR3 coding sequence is TGTGCCAGCAGTGACACTCCACCGGTAGGCCTGGGCACCGGGGAGCTGTTTTTT.

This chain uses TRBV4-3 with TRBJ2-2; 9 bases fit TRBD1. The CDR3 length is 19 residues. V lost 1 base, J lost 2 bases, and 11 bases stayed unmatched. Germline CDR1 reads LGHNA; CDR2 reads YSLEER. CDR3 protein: CASSQVLQGAGTNTGELFF. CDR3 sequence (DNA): TGCGCCAGCAGCCAAGTCCTACAGGGGGCAGGAACTAACACCGGGGAGCTGTTTTTT.

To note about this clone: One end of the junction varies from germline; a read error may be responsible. Written as DNA, the CDR3 is TGTTCCAGCAGCCCCGAGGCTTGG. It codes for CSSSPEAW. The chain links TRBV7-9 to TRBJ1-1; D is unclear. Germline CDR1 is SEHNR and CDR2 is FQNEAQ (reference sequence). The CDR3 covers 8 residues.

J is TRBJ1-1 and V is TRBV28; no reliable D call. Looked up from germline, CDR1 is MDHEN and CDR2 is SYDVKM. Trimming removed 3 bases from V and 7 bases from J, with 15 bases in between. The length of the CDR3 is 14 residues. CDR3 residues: CASSFEGRRGEAFF. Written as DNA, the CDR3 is TGTGCCAGCAGTTTTGAGGGCAGGCGGGGTGAAGCTTTCTTT.

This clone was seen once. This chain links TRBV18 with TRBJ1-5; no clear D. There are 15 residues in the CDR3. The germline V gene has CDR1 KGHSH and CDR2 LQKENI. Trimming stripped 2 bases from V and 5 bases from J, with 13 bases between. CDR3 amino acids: CASSPVGNRDQPQHF. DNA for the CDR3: TGTGCCAGCTCACCAGTCGGGAACAGAGATCAGCCCCAGCATTTT. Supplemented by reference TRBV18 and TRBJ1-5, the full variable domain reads NAGVMQNPRHLVRRRGQEARLRCSPMKGHSHVYWYRQLPEEGLKFMVYLQKENIIDESGMPKERFSAEFPKEGPSILRIQQVVRGDSAAYFCASSPVGNRDQPQHFGDGTRLSIL.

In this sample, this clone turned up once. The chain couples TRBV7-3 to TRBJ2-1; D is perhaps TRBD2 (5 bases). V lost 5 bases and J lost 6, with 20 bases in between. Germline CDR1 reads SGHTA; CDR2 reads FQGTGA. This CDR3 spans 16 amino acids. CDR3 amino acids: CASSRSPRDGPNEQFF. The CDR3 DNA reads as TGTGCCAGCAGCCGAAGCCCCCGGGATGGGCCCAATGAGCAGTTCTTC.

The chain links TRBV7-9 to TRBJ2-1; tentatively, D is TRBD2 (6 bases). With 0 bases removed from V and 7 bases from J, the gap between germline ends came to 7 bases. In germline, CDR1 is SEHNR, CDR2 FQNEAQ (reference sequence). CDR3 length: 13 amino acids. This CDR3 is CASSLAGRNEQFF. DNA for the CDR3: TGTGCCAGCAGCTTAGCAGGGAGGAATGAGCAGTTCTTC.

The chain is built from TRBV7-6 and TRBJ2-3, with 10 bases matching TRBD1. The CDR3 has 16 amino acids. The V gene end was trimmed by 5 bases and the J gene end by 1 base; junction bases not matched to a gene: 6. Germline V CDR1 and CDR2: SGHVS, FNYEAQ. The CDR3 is CASSLTGTGGTDTQYF. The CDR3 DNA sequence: TGTGCCAGCAGCCTAACCGGGACAGGGGGCACAGATACGCAGTATTTT. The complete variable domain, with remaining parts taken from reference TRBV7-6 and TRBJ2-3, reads GAGVSQSPRYKVTKRGQDVALRCDPISGHVSLYWYRQALGQGPEFLTYFNYEAQQDKSGLPNDRFSAERPEGSISTLTIQRTEQRDSAMYRCASSLTGTGGTDTQYFGPGTRLTVL.

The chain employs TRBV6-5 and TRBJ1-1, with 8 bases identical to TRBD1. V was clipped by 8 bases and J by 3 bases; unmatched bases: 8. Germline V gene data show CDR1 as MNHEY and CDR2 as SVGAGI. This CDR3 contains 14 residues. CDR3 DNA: TGTGCCAGCGGCGGACAGGGTTCGTACACTGAAGCTTTCTTT. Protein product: CASGGQGSYTEAFF.

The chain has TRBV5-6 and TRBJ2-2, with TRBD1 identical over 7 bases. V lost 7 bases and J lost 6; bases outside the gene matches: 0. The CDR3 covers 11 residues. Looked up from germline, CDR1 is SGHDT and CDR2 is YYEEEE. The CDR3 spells CASQGAGELFF. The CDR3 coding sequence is TGTGCCAGCCAGGGGGCCGGGGAGCTGTTTTTT.

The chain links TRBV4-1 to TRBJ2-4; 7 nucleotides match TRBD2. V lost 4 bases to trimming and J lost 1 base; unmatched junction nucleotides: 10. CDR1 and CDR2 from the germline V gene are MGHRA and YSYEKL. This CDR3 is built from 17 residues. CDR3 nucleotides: TGCGCCAGCAGCCTAGAGGCGGGAGAGGTGGCCAAAAACATTCAGTACTTC. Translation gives CASSLEAGEVAKNIQYF.

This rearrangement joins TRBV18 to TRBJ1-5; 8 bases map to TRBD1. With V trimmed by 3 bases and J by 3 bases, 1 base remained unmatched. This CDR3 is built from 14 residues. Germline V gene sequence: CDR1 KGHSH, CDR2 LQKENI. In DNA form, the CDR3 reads TGTGCCAGCTCACCGACAGGGGCCAATCAGCCCCAGCATTTT. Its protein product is CASSPTGANQPQHF.

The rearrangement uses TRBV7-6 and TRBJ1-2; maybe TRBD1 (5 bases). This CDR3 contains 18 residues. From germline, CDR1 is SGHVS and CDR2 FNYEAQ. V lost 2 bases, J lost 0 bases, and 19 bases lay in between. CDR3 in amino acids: CASSLWPREHPTNYGYTF. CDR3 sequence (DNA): TGTGCCAGCAGCTTATGGCCCAGGGAACATCCGACTAACTATGGCTACACCTTC.